This T cell receptor (beta chain) came from a study of blood T cell repertoires in COVID-19. Clones were read by immunoSEQ multiplex PCR, and TCRdb kept only the in-frame ones, dropping some. The sample shows approximately 340,000 clones, just over 90% of them seen only once. Trimming removed 4 bases from V and 10 bases from J, with 13 bases in between. Germline V gene data show CDR1 as DFQATT and CDR2 as SNEGSKA (reference sequence). CDR3 length: 11 amino acids. The rearrangement uses TRBV20-1 and TRBJ1-1, with a tentative D call TRBD1 (5 bases). Sequences were obtained from PBMCs or T cells enriched from blood (not recorded which). The sequence was collected from a woman aged 40 to 49 who had been exposed to COVID-19. CDR3 protein: CSANGFGGAFF. CDR3 coding DNA: TGCAGTGCTAATGGGTTCGGGGGAGCTTTCTTT.